These 11 T cell receptor beta chains were sequenced from one sample in a study of blood T cell repertoires in COVID-19. This table comes from immunoSEQ multiplex PCR, and its TCRdb copy is limited to in-frame clones, with some not included. This table holds around 99,000 clones, around four fifths found once. Sequenced input: peripheral blood. The source of these receptors is a woman aged 55-69 years with acute or convalescent COVID-19.

The J gene is TRBJ2-5, the V gene TRBV6-2 or TRBV6-3; TRBD2 matches at 10 bases. The CDR3 has 15 residues. J was trimmed by 4 bases and V by 2 bases; bases with no gene match: 4. Per germline, CDR1 MNHEY and CDR2 SVGEGT. The CDR3 sequence is CASSYLAGVGETQYF. The DNA of the CDR3 is TGTGCCAGCAGTTACCTAGCGGGAGTTGGAGAGACCCAGTACTTC.

V usage is TRBV6-5 and J usage is TRBJ2-1, with 8 nucleotides matching TRBD2. Per germline, CDR1 MNHEY and CDR2 SVGAGI. The CDR3 runs to 14 residues. V gave up 7 bases and J gave up 15 bases; unmatched junction bases: 17. CDR3 region: CASTRGRAGDPVFF. In DNA form, the CDR3 reads TGTGCCAGCACCCGGGGGAGAGCGGGGGATCCGGTGTTCTTC.

This clone came up once. This sequence joins TRBV6-2 or TRBV6-3 and TRBJ2-1; possibly TRBD2 for D (6 bases). CDR3 length equals 15 residues. With 6 bases removed from V and 3 bases from J, the gap between germline ends came to 15 bases. CDR1 MNHEY and CDR2 SVGEGT come from the germline V gene. CDR3 protein: CASSPSGTFYNEQFF. CDR3 bases: TGTGCCAGCAGCCCATCCGGGACTTTCTACAATGAGCAGTTCTTC.

J is TRBJ1-2 and V is TRBV6-5; 7 bases align to TRBD1. The CDR3 extends over 15 amino acids. CDR1 and CDR2 (germline): MNHEY, SVGAGI. The J segment lost 2 bases and the V segment lost 2 bases, leaving 5 bases of the junction unmatched. CDR3 bases: TGTGCCAGCAGTTACGCAGGGGGTAACAACTATGGCTACACCTTC. It yields the protein CASSYAGGNNYGYTF.

The V and J genes are TRBV5-1 and TRBJ1-1, with 7 bases aligning to TRBD1. Trimming cost V 4 bases and J 5 bases; bases outside gene matches: 11. The germline V gene encodes CDR1 SGHRS and CDR2 YFSETQ. The CDR3 spans 15 residues. CDR3: CASSLGTAMGTEAFF. CDR3 bases: TGCGCCAGCAGCCTAGGGACAGCCATGGGAACTGAAGCTTTCTTT.

In nucleotides, the CDR3 is TGTGCCAGCAGCTTTGCCCCGACGGGTGAAGCTTTCTTT. Amino acids: CASSFAPTGEAFF. The V and J genes are TRBV7-3 and TRBJ1-1; D is ambiguous. From germline, CDR1 is SGHTA and CDR2 FQGTGA. The V gene lost 3 bases and the J gene lost 7 bases, with 12 bases spanning the gap. CDR3 length equals 13 residues.

This chain joins TRBV5-4 and TRBJ2-1; possibly TRBD2 for D (5 bases). The CDR3 has 18 residues. Germline CDR1 and CDR2: SGHNT and YYREEE (reference sequence). The V and J ends lost 0 bases and 1 base respectively, with 17 bases between them. As DNA, the CDR3 is TGTGCCAGCAGCTTGGGGACTCCGATTGGGGTGTCCTACAATGAGCAGTTCTTC. Translated: CASSLGTPIGVSYNEQFF.

V usage is TRBV10-3 and J usage is TRBJ1-5; 7 bases line up with TRBD1. Looked up from germline, CDR1 is ENHRY and CDR2 is SYGVKD. J lost 1 base, V lost 5 bases, and 2 bases had no gene match. There are 14 residues in the CDR3. This CDR3 is CAISQQGSNQPQHF. Here the CDR3 DNA reads TGTGCCATCAGTCAACAGGGGAGCAATCAGCCCCAGCATTTT.

The V call is TRBV18, the J call TRBJ1-4; possible D gene TRBD1, 5 bases. Germline loops: CDR1 KGHSH, CDR2 LQKENI. The ends were cut back, 5 bases at V and 4 bases at J, with 11 bases in the middle. This CDR3 region has 14 residues. CDR3 loop: CASSKTALNEKLFF. CDR3 sequence (DNA): TGTGCCAGCTCAAAGACAGCCCTTAATGAAAAACTGTTTTTT.

The chain is built from TRBV28 and TRBJ2-7; tentatively, D is TRBD1 (6 bases). This CDR3 has 13 residues. The germline gives CDR1 MDHEN, CDR2 SYDVKM. Trimming removed 2 bases at V and 2 bases at J, with 7 bases between. The CDR3 coding sequence is TGTGCCAGCAGTTTACAGGGGCCCTACGAGCAGTACTTC. Residues: CASSLQGPYEQYF.

The chain links TRBV19 to TRBJ1-4, with 7 bases matching TRBD1. CDR1 and CDR2 from the germline V gene are LNHDA and SQIVND (reference sequence). J lost 8 bases, V lost 1 base, and 7 bases had no gene match. The CDR3 is made up of 15 amino acids. The CDR3 reads CASSIGRGQQEKLFF. For the CDR3, the DNA is TGTGCCAGTAGTATAGGGAGGGGGCAACAAGAAAAACTGTTTTTT.